This is a list of T cell receptor beta chains from one sample in a study of brain T cells in children with intractable seizures. Sequencing used immunoSEQ multiplex PCR; TCRdb keeps in-frame clones, though not all of them. The data hold about 120,000 clones, with approximately 94% observed a single time. The source material was peripheral blood, sampled at surgery. Receptors were obtained from a boy in the first two years of life with hemimegalencephaly and intractable seizures. The CDR3 runs from the conserved cysteine through the conserved F or W. Each record gives: V gene, J gene, D gene, clone size, CDR3 DNA, CDR3 protein. D genes are given only for firm matches. Size values are once, few and many counts, or a class for expanded clones, and some rows have none.

>TRBV4-1|TRBJ2-7|.|.
TGCGCCAGCAGCCAAGTGGACTCCTACGAGCAGTACTTC
CASSQVDSYEQYF
>TRBV2|TRBJ2-5|TRBD2|.
TGTGCCAGCCAGGCCTTATGGACTAGCGCCTACCAAGAGACCCAGTACTTC
CASQALWTSAYQETQYF
>TRBV4-2|TRBJ2-7|TRBD2|once
TGTGCCAGCAGCCTACCTCATGAGGGCGGGAGGATGGAGTACGAGCAGTACTTC
CASSLPHEGGRMEYEQYF
>TRBV7-3|TRBJ2-1|TRBD2|.
TGTGCCAGCAGCTCTTTCCCCGGACTAGCGGCGCCGAGTGAGCAGTTCTTC
CASSSFPGLAAPSEQFF
>TRBV28|TRBJ1-1|.|.
TGTGCCAGCAGTTTATGGGCAACCACTGAAGCTTTCTTT
CASSLWATTEAFF
>TRBV6-2/TRBV6-3|TRBJ2-1|.|few
TGTGCCAGCAGTTACTCGATCGTGGCAGGGGAGTACAATGAGCAGTTCTTC
CASSYSIVAGEYNEQFF
>TRBV15|TRBJ1-2|TRBD1|.
TGTGCCACCAGCAGAGTCGACGGGACAGGGCCCCCTGTTTATGGCTACACCTTC
CATSRVDGTGPPVYGYTF
>TRBV15|TRBJ1-6|TRBD1|.
TGTGCCACCAGCAGTCTTCAGGTCACGGGACAGGGTAATTCACCCCTCCACTTT
CATSSLQVTGQGNSPLHF
>TRBV19|TRBJ2-1|.|.
TGTGCCAGTAGTCTTTCGGGTGTGGATGAGCAGTTCTTC
CASSLSGVDEQFF
>TRBV10-2|TRBJ2-3|TRBD2|.
TGCGCCAGCAGTGATCTCAGCTTAAGCGGGAGGGCATCAGATACGCAGTATTTT
CASSDLSLSGRASDTQYF
>TRBV6-4|TRBJ2-3|TRBD1|once
TGTGCCAGCAGTGACCATCAGGGGGCCCCCACAGATACGCAGTATTTT
CASSDHQGAPTDTQYF
>TRBV10-3|TRBJ2-4|.|.
TGTGCCATCAGTGAGGCGAACCGAGCCAAAAACATTCAGTACTTC
CAISEANRAKNIQYF
>TRBV5-6|TRBJ2-5|TRBD2|.
TGTGCCAGCAGCTTGGTCGGGGGGACTTCGCAAGAGACCCAGTACTTC
CASSLVGGTSQETQYF
>TRBV11-3|TRBJ2-7|.|.
TGTGCCAGCAGCTTACAGGGCTACGAGCAGTACTTC
CASSLQGYEQYF
>TRBV11-2|TRBJ2-3|TRBD2|.
TGTGCCAGCAGCTCTAGCAGCGGGGCGAGCACAGATACGCAGTATTTT
CASSSSSGASTDTQYF
>TRBV5-1|TRBJ2-3|.|once
TGCGCCAGCAGACCAGACTACCCTAGCACAGATACGCAGTATTTT
CASRPDYPSTDTQYF
>TRBV11-1|TRBJ2-5|.|.
TGTGCCAGCAGCTTCCCGAGGCCCCTGCAAGAGACCCAGTACTTC
CASSFPRPLQETQYF
>TRBV6-2/TRBV6-3|TRBJ1-1|.|few
TGTGCCAGCAGTTACCGGCGGCGAGCTTTCTTT
CASSYRRRAFF
>TRBV5-6|TRBJ2-1|.|.
TGTGCCAGCAGCTTCGGACAACCCAATGAGCAGTTCTTC
CASSFGQPNEQFF
>TRBV12-5|TRBJ1-6|TRBD1|.
TGTGCTAGTGGTTTGGCCGGGACAGGGAGTACCTCACCCCTCCACTTT
CASGLAGTGSTSPLHF